The 27 T cell receptor beta chains below come from one sample, sequenced in a study of neurological immune-mediated disorders. The time point here: longitudinal time-point 3. TCRdb re-derived calls from the 5' RACE reads in MiXCR, one entry per CDR3 protein. The sample holds roughly 100,000 distinct CDR3 sequences, about 10% seen once. Input material: PBMCs. All receptors derive from a female donor with HTLV-1-associated myelopathy (HAM/TSP).

The rearrangement links TRBV20-1 to TRBJ1-1; D not resolved. V lost 4 bases and J 5 bases, leaving 14 bases between the germline ends. Germline CDR1 is DFQATT and CDR2 is SNEGSKA (reference sequence). CDR3 size: 13 residues. CDR3 bases: TGCAGTGCTACTCGATGGAGACGGACTGAAGCTTTCTTT. Residues: CSATRWRRTEAFF.

This clonotype came up once. A read error is possible here, since a much larger clone lies one base away. The chain couples TRBV5-1 to TRBJ1-6, with 10 bases identical to TRBD1. This CDR3 region has 17 residues. Trimming removed 7 bases from V and 2 bases from J; junction bases left unmatched: 9. Germline V gene lookup returns CDR1 SGHRS and CDR2 YFSETQ. The CDR3 DNA reads TGCGCCAGCGGCTCTGGACAGGGGGAAACCTATAATTCACCCCTCCACTTT. Residues: CASGSGQGETYNSPLHF.

This clonotype was picked up many times. V and J are TRBV20-1 and TRBJ2-5; 7 nucleotides agree with TRBD1. This CDR3 contains 15 residues. Germline V lookup: CDR1 DFQATT, CDR2 SNEGSKA (reference sequence). J gave up 6 bases and V 1 base, and 11 bases lay outside the gene matches. The CDR3 spells CSARVEGALRKTQYF. CDR3 bases: TGCAGTGCTAGAGTTGAGGGGGCCCTCAGGAAGACCCAGTACTTC.

The chain joins TRBV28 to TRBJ2-7, with TRBD1 identical over 7 bases. The CDR3 is 13 residues long. With V trimmed by 8 bases and J by 5 bases, 9 bases remained unmatched. Germline CDR1 and CDR2: MDHEN and SYDVKM. CDR3 region: CASLQGLWDEQYF. The CDR3, as DNA: TGTGCCAGCCTACAGGGGTTGTGGGACGAGCAGTACTTC.

The sample holds many counts of this clonotype. The chain couples TRBV9 to TRBJ2-2; 7 bases are shared with TRBD1. The CDR3 has 15 amino acids. The J segment lost 5 bases and the V segment lost 3 bases, leaving 7 bases of the junction unmatched. The germline gives CDR1 SGDLS, CDR2 YYNGEE. CDR3 DNA sequence: TGTGCCAGCAGCGCCAATACAGGGGTTACCGGGGAGCTGTTTTTT. It yields the protein CASSANTGVTGELFF.

In its sample, this clonotype was seen many times. The chain has TRBV11-2 and TRBJ2-7; D gene unclear. Trimming removed 1 base from V and 0 bases from J, with 10 bases in between. The germline V gene encodes CDR1 SGHAT and CDR2 FQNNGV. This CDR3 spans 15 amino acids. For the CDR3, the DNA is TGTGCCAGCAGCTTAGTCGTCGGAAGCTCCTACGAGCAGTACTTC. Protein sequence: CASSLVVGSSYEQYF.

As to this clonotype: A much larger clone is a single base away; this may be a read error. The CDR3 does not close with the conserved phenylalanine or tryptophan, likely indicating a read error. This sequence joins TRBV20-1 and TRBJ2-1, with D hard to call. This CDR3 region has 11 residues. V dropped 4 bases and J dropped 10 bases, with 11 bases sitting between them. Germline V gene lookup returns CDR1 DFQATT and CDR2 SNEGSKA (reference sequence). DNA for the CDR3: TGCAGTGCTAAGCGCCCGTCGGAGCAGTTCTTA. This translates into CSAKRPSEQFL.

This clonotype was seen at least ten times. Written as DNA, the CDR3 is TGTGCCAGCTCAAGGGACTACCTTATGGACGAGCAGTACTTC. As protein: CASSRDYLMDEQYF. V is TRBV18 and J is TRBJ2-7, with TRBD2 identical over 7 bases. CDR1 is KGHSH and CDR2 is LQKENI in the germline V gene. J lost 5 bases, V lost 5 bases, and 9 bases had no gene match. CDR3 length: 14 residues.

The chain joins TRBV7-9 to TRBJ2-1; D is uncertain. This CDR3 spans 14 amino acids. With 1 base removed from V and 8 bases from J, the gap between germline ends came to 12 bases. Germline V gene data show CDR1 as SEHNR and CDR2 as FQNEAQ (reference sequence). The CDR3 protein is CASSLVALSDEQFF. The DNA of the CDR3 is TGTGCCAGCAGCTTAGTCGCTCTATCCGATGAGCAGTTCTTC.

This clonotype has just a few counts. The rearrangement joins TRBV5-4 to TRBJ2-1; perhaps TRBD1 as D (5 bases). The germline gives CDR1 SGHNT, CDR2 YYREEE (reference sequence). The CDR3 length is 12 residues. With 4 bases removed from V and 12 bases from J, the gap between germline ends came to 14 bases. CDR3 in DNA: TGTGCCAGCAGCGCCACAGGCGGAATGCAGTTCTTC. Translation gives CASSATGGMQFF. The whole variable domain, remainder taken from reference TRBV5-4 and TRBJ2-1, is ETGVTQSPTHLIKTRGQQVTLRCSSQSGHNTVSWYQQALGQGPQFIFQYYREEENGRGNFPPRFSGLQFPNYSSELNVNALELDDSALYLCASSATGGMQFFGPGTRLTVL.

This clonotype was counted a single time. Possible read error: a much larger clone is one base away. The V call is TRBV10-3, the J call TRBJ2-7; perhaps TRBD1 as D (6 bases). Looked up from germline, CDR1 is ENHRY and CDR2 is SYGVKD. The length of the CDR3 is 15 residues. V shed 7 bases and J shed 4 bases, with 20 bases lying between them. DNA for the CDR3: TGTGCCATCAACGACACAGGGTCAAGGGGTTACGAGCAGTACTTC. Residues: CAINDTGSRGYEQYF.

This chain connects TRBV9 to TRBJ2-3; weak D call: TRBD2 (6 bases). The CDR3 is 15 amino acids. In germline, CDR1 is SGDLS, CDR2 YYNGEE. Trimming cost V 4 bases and J 0 bases, with 12 bases left between them. CDR3 loop: CASSHRGTSTDTQYF. CDR3 bases: TGTGCCAGCAGCCACCGGGGGACTAGCACAGATACGCAGTATTTT.

This clonotype appeared many times. The rearrangement links TRBV10-3 to TRBJ2-3, with D hard to call. This CDR3 region has 13 residues. CDR1 and CDR2 from the germline V gene are ENHRY and SYGVKD. The ends were cut back, 6 bases at V and 4 bases at J, with 11 bases in the middle. CDR3 DNA: TGTGCCATCAGCCCCCCCGGCGCAGATACGCAGTATTTT. This encodes CAISPPGADTQYF.

This clonotype was seen repeatedly, ten times or more. The chain has TRBV5-1 and TRBJ1-6, with unresolved D. CDR1 and CDR2 from the germline V gene are SGHRS and YFSETQ. CDR3 size: 15 residues. Trimming pared 2 bases from V and 12 bases from J, leaving 18 bases between. CDR3 in amino acids: CASSFDGSPTLPLHF. The CDR3 DNA reads as TGCGCCAGCAGCTTCGACGGTTCTCCGACCCTACCCCTCCACTTT.

This clonotype occurred many times. The CDR3 protein is CASSFRLGAEAFF. The DNA for the CDR3 is TGTGCCAGCAGCTTTCGTTTAGGGGCTGAAGCTTTCTTT. V gene TRBV7-9 combines with J gene TRBJ1-1, with D possibly matching TRBD1 (5 bases). The ends were cut back, 3 bases at V and 6 bases at J, with 11 bases in the middle. CDR1 is SEHNR and CDR2 is FQNEAQ in the germline V gene (reference sequence). The CDR3 runs 13 residues.

This clonotype was picked up many times. This chain connects TRBV5-1 to TRBJ2-1; D unresolved. Trimming took off 1 base at V and 0 bases at J, with 2 bases between the two ends. This CDR3 has 13 amino acids. Germline V gene data show CDR1 as SGHRS and CDR2 as YFSETQ. The CDR3 DNA is TGCGCCAGCAGCTTGCGCTCCTACAATGAGCAGTTCTTC. The encoded protein is CASSLRSYNEQFF.

This clonotype was counted many times. The rearrangement uses TRBV28 and TRBJ2-7; TRBD1 aligns across 8 bases. Germline V CDR1 and CDR2: MDHEN, SYDVKM. After removal of 2 bases from V and 5 bases from J, the junction contained 11 bases not matched to a gene. The CDR3 totals 16 residues. The CDR3 nucleotides read TGTGCCAGCAGTTTACCCATGGACAGGGCGCAGGACGAGCAGTACTTC. This translates into CASSLPMDRAQDEQYF.

This clonotype has only a few counts. The genes are TRBV5-1 and TRBJ2-5, with D unclear. The germline gives CDR1 SGHRS, CDR2 YFSETQ. The CDR3 length is 12 residues. Trimming cost V 5 bases and J 0 bases, with 5 bases left between them. The CDR3 sequence is CASRAYQETQYF. CDR3 nucleotide sequence: TGCGCCAGCAGGGCTTACCAAGAGACCCAGTACTTC.

This clonotype showed up many times. This sequence joins TRBV18 and TRBJ2-3; unclear D gene. Trimming removed 0 bases from V and 5 bases from J, with 18 bases in between. Germline values: CDR1 KGHSH, CDR2 LQKENI. This CDR3 has 17 residues. DNA for the CDR3: TGTGCCAGCTCACCACCTGGGAACCCCTACGTCGGAGATACGCAGTATTTT. Protein sequence: CASSPPGNPYVGDTQYF.

This clonotype was observed many times. This CDR3 reads CASSYSTEPGTGELFF. In DNA, the CDR3 is TGTGCCAGCAGTTACTCGACAGAGCCGGGCACCGGGGAGCTGTTTTTT. V and J are TRBV6-2 or TRBV6-3 and TRBJ2-2, with D maybe TRBD1 (5 bases). Trimming took off 0 bases at V and 4 bases at J, with 12 bases between the two ends. The germline V gene has CDR1 MNHEY and CDR2 SVGEGT. The CDR3 loop spans 16 amino acids.

This clonotype appeared many times. The CDR3 spells CASRRDQTYEQYF. Written as DNA, the CDR3 is TGCGCCAGCCGCCGGGACCAAACCTACGAGCAGTACTTC. The chain employs TRBV5-1 and TRBJ2-7; D tentatively reads TRBD1 or TRBD2 (5 bases each). This CDR3 region has 13 residues. The ends were cut back, 7 bases at V and 2 bases at J, with 13 bases in the middle. Germline assignment: CDR1 SGHRS and CDR2 YFSETQ.

Details on this clonotype: One end of the junction varies from germline; a read error may be responsible. The chain carries TRBV18 and TRBJ2-7; 7 bases align to TRBD1. This CDR3 spans 14 amino acids. Germline CDR1 and CDR2: KGHSH and LQKENI. In nucleotides, the CDR3 is TGTGCCAGCTCGCCACAGGGGTCACCCTACGAGCAGTACTTC. Its protein is CASSPQGSPYEQYF.

This clonotype showed up many times. The chain couples TRBV29-1 to TRBJ1-2, with 9 bases fitting TRBD1. This CDR3 comprises 12 residues. J lost 8 bases, V lost 1 base, and 2 bases had no gene match. CDR1 SQVTM and CDR2 ANQGSEA come from the germline V gene. CDR3 loop: CSVEGQGDGYTF. CDR3 nucleotide sequence: TGCAGCGTTGAAGGACAGGGGGACGGCTACACCTTC.

The gene calls are TRBV20-1 and TRBJ1-4, with 11 positions matching TRBD1. V was pared by 5 bases and J by 6 bases, with 5 bases of the junction left unmatched. Germline CDR1 and CDR2: DFQATT and SNEGSKA (reference sequence). The CDR3 is 14 residues long. CDR3: CSASRTGGYEKLFF. CDR3 bases: TGCAGTGCTTCTCGGACAGGGGGCTATGAAAAACTGTTTTTT.

Ten or more counts support this clonotype. The chain couples TRBV5-5 to TRBJ2-1; D call uncertain. CDR1 is SGHKS and CDR2 is YYEKEE in the germline V gene (reference sequence). V was pared by 0 bases and J by 4 bases, with 14 bases between. The CDR3 runs 16 residues. This CDR3 is CASSLAVGPQYNEQFF. The CDR3, as DNA: TGTGCCAGCAGCTTGGCCGTAGGTCCTCAGTACAATGAGCAGTTCTTC.

On this clonotype itself: Being one base from a much bigger clone, this may be a read error. V usage is TRBV20-1 and J usage is TRBJ2-5; TRBD2 matches at 8 bases. Looked up from germline, CDR1 is DFQATT and CDR2 is SNEGSKA (reference sequence). The junction had 6 bases not matched to a gene; V was cut back by 5 bases and J by 1 base. This CDR3 is 14 amino acids long. DNA of the CDR3: TGCAGTGCTCTGGGACTAGTAGTCCAAGAGACCCAGTACTTC. Its translation is CSALGLVVQETQYF.

Many counts were recorded for this clonotype. This sequence joins TRBV27 and TRBJ2-7, with D possibly being TRBD1 (6 bases). Trimming removed 8 bases from V and 3 bases from J, with 11 bases in between. The length of the CDR3 is 12 residues. Per germline, CDR1 MNHEY and CDR2 SMNVEV (reference sequence). CDR3 DNA: TGTGCCAGCTTTGGGACAAACTACGAGCAGTACTTC. Protein product: CASFGTNYEQYF.